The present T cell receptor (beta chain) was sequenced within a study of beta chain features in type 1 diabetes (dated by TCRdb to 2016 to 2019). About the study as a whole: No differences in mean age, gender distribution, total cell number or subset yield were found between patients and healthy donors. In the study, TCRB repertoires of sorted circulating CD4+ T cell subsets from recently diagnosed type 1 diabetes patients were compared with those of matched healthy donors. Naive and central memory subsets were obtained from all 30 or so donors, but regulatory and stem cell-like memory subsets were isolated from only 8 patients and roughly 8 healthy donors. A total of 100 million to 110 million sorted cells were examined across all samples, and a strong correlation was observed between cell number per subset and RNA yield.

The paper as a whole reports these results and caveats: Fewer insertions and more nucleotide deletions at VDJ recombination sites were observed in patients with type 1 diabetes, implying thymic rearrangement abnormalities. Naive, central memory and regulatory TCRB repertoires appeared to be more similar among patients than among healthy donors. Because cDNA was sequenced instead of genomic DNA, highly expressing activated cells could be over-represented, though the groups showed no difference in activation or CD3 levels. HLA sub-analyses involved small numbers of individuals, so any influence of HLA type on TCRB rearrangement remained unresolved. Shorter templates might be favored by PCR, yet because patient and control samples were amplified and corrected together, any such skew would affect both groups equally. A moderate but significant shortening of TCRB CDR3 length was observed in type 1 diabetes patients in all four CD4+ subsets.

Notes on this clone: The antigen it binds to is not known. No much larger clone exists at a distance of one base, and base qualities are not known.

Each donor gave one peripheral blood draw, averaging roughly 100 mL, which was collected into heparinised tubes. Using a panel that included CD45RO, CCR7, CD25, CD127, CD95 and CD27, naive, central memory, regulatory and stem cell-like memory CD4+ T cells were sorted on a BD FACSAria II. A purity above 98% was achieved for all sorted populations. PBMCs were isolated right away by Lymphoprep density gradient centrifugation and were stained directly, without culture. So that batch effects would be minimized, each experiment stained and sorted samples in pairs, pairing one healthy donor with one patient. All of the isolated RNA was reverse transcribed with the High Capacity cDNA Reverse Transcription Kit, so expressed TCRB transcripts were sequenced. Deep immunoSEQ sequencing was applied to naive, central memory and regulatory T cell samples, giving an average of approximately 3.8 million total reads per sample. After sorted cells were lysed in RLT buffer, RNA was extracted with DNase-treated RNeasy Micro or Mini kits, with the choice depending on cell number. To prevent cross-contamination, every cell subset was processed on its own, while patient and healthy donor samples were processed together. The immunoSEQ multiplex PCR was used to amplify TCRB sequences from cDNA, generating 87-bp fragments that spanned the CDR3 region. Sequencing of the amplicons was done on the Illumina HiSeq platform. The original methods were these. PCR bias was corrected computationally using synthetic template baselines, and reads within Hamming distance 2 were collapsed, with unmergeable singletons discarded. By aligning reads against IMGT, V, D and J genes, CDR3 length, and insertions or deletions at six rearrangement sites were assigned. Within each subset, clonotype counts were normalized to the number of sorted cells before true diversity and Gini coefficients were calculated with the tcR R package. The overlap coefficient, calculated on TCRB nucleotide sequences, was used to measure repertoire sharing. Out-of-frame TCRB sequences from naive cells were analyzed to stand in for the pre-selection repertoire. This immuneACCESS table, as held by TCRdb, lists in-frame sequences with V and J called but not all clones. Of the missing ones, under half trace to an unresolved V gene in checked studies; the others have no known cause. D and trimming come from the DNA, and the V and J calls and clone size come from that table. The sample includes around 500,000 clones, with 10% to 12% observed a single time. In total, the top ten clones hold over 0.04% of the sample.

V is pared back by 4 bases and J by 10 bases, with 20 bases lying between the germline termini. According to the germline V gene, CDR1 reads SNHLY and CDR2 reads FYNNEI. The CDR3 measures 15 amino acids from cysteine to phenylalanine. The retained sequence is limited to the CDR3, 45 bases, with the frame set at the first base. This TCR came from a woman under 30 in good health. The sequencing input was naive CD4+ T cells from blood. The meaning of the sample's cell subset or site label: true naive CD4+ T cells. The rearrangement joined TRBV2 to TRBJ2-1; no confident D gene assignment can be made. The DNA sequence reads TGTGCCAGCAGTGGACCAGGTACAATCGGAGCAGAGCAGTTCTTC. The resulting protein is CASSGPGTIGAEQFF.